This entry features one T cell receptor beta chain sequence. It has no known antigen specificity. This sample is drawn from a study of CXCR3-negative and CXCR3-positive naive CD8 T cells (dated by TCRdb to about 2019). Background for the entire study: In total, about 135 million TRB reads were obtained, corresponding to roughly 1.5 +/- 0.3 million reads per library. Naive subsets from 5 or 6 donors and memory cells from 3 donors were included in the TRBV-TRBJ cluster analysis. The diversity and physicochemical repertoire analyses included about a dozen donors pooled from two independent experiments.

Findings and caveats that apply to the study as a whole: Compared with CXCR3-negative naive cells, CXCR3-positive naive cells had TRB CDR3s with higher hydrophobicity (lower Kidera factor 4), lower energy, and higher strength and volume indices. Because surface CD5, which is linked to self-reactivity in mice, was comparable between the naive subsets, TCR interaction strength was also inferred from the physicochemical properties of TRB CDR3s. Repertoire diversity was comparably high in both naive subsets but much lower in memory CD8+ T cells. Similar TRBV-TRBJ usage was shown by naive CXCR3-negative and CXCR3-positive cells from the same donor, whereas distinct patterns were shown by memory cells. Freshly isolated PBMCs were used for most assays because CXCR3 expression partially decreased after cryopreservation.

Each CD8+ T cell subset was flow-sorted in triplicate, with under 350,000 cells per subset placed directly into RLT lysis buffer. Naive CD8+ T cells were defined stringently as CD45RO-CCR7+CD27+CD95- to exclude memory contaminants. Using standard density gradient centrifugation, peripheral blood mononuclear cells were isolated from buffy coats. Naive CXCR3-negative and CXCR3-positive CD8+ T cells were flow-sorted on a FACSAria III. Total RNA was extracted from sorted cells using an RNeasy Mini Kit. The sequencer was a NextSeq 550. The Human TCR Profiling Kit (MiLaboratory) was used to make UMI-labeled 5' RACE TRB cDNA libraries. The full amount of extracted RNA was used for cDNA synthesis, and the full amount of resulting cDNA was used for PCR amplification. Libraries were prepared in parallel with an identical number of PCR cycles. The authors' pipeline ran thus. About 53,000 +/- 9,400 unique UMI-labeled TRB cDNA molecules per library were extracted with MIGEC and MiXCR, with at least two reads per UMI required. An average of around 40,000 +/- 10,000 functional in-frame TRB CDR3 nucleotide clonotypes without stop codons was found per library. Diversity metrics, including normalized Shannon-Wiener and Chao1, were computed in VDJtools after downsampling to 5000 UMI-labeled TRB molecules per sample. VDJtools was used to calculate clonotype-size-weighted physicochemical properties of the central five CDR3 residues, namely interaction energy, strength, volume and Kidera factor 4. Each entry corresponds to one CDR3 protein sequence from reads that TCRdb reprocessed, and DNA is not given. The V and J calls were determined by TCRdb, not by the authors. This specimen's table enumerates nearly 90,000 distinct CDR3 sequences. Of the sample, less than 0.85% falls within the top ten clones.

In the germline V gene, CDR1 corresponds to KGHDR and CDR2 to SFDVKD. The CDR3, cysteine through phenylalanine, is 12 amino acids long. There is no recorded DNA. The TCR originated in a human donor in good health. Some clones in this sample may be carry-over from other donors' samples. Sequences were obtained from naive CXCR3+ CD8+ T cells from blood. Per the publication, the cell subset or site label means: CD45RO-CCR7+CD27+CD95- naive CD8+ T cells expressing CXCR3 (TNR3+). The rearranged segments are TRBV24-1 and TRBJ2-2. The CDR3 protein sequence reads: CATISEAGELFF.